This T cell receptor beta chain was recorded in a study of cytomegalovirus exposure and HLA in healthy donors. As concerns this clone: The antigen is undetermined.

PCR was performed using 60 Vbeta and 13 Jbeta primers. As processed by the authors: In a later analysis, the count reached about 82 million unique TCR beta chains, with roughly 9.9 million shared. The assay was immunoSEQ multiplex PCR, and TCRdb's table has in-frame clones only and misses some. V and J calls and clone size follow that table, whereas D and trimming were derived from the DNA. The table has 45,000 to 60,000 clones, roughly 75% seen once. The CDR3 runs 14 residues. Trimming removed 2 bases from V and 4 bases from J, with 13 bases in between. The germline V gene encodes CDR1 SGHRS and CDR2 YFSETQ. Findings and caveats of the study: In a later analysis, specific HLA alleles were associated with 15,000 to 20,000 TCR beta sequences at a 0.05 false discovery rate. Researchers counted 164 TCR beta chains as cytomegalovirus-associated.

The sample comprised PBMCs. This TCR derives from a man aged 25-40 years in good health and CMV-seropositive. The chain has TRBV5-1 and TRBJ2-7, with D tentatively TRBD2 (6 bases). The CDR3 nucleotides are TGCGCCAGCAGCTTCCAGGGAGGCCCGTACGAGCAGTACTTC. Encoded protein: CASSFQGGPYEQYF. Looking up the rest from reference TRBV5-1 and TRBJ2-7 gives the full variable domain: KAGVTQTPRYLIKTRGQQVTLSCSPISGHRSVSWYQQTPGQGLQFLFEYFSETQRNKGNFPGRFSGRQFSNSRSEMNVSTLELGDSALYLCASSFQGGPYEQYFGPGTRLTVT.